This T cell receptor (beta chain) was captured by sequencing in a study of CD8+ T cells in alopecia areata. About the study: Twice daily, treated patients received 5 to 10 mg of oral tofacitinib.

The treatment was: oral pan-JAK inhibitor, 5-10 mg twice daily. As part of sample collection, lesional scalp punch biopsies and peripheral blood were taken from alopecia areata patients. Regarding this clone: As yet, its antigen is unknown.

The authors extracted RNA and reverse transcribed it into cDNA as the sequencing template. Assay used: immunoSEQ multiplex PCR; TCRdb lists only in-frame clones, some missing. The sample has about 19,000 clones, 50% to 75% seen once. Findings and limits, study-wide: Scalp repertoires also include resident alphabeta T cells from normal skin. Treatment with tofacitinib significantly lowered scalp clonality and reduced expanded CD8+ clones among the top 100.

This CDR3 comprises 14 residues. V was clipped by 0 bases and J by 6 bases, with 8 bases between them. Per the germline V gene, CDR1 is MNHEY and CDR2 is SVGAGI. This chain joins TRBV6-5 and TRBJ2-2, with D uncertain. This clonotype was sampled from a human donor with alopecia areata. The sample here was skin, taken at week 4, from a patient treated with tofacitinib. The CDR3 here is CASSYSFTAGELFF. CDR3 DNA sequence: TGTGCCAGCAGTTACTCGTTTACGGCCGGGGAGCTGTTTTTT.